Listed below are T cell receptor beta chains from one sample, sequenced in a study of T-cell memory formation after mild COVID-19. TCRdb independently ran MiXCR on the 5' RACE reads; one entry per CDR3 protein. Of some 320,000 distinct CDR3 sequences listed, approximately 16% are singletons. Sequencing was performed on PBMCs or a T cell subset sorted from them (not recorded which). These receptors were taken from a man between 18 and 35 years old who had mild COVID-19 (a few samples of this study predate the infection). Cell type and time point are not known. The CDR3 runs from the conserved cysteine through the conserved F or W. The D gene is left open where the match is weak. Clone size is shown for a subset of rows, as once, few, many or a class of expanded clone.

abundance,len,v_gene,j_gene,d_gene,CDR3nt,CDR3aa
-,14,TRBV2,TRBJ1-1,TRBD1,TGTGCCGCAAGATACAGGGGGCGCGTCACTGAAGCTTTCTTT,CAARYRGRVTEAFF
few,17,TRBV7-7,TRBJ2-5,-,TGTGCTAGCAGCTTTGGAGACTCCGACAGATTTAGCGAGACCCAGTACTTC,CASSFGDSDRFSETQYF
few,13,TRBV5-1,TRBJ1-1,TRBD1,TGCGCCAGCAGATATCAGGGGGCCTCTGAAGCTTTCTTT,CASRYQGASEAFF
many,12,TRBV10-3,TRBJ2-5,-,TGTGCCATCAGTGAGCGACAAGAGACCCAGTACTTC,CAISERQETQYF
few,14,TRBV11-2,TRBJ2-1,-,TGTGCCAGCAGCCCGCTACAGCTTCACAATGAGCAGTTCTTC,CASSPLQLHNEQFF
-,15,TRBV15,TRBJ2-2,-,TGTGCCACCAGCAGAGCCGAGGGAAACACCGGGGAGCTGTTTTTT,CATSRAEGNTGELFF
few,14,TRBV5-1,TRBJ2-1,-,TGCGCCAGCAGCACGGCTGAGTCCTACAATGAGCAGTTCTTC,CASSTAESYNEQFF
many,15,TRBV5-1,TRBJ2-6,-,TGCGCCAGCAGCACCGGGGCGGCTGGGGCCAACGTCCTGACTTTC,CASSTGAAGANVLTF
few,11,TRBV27,TRBJ2-1,-,TGTGCCAGCGGGGGTCGAAATGAGCAGTTCTTC,CASGGRNEQFF
few,15,TRBV6-5,TRBJ1-1,TRBD1,TGTGCCAGCAGTGCCGGACAGGGGAGGTACACTGAAGCTTTCTTT,CASSAGQGRYTEAFF
few,17,TRBV12-3/TRBV12-4,TRBJ2-1,TRBD2,TGTGCCAGCAGCCGCTATTCCGGGACTAGCGCATACAATGAGCAGTTCTTC,CASSRYSGTSAYNEQFF
-,18,TRBV5-5,TRBJ2-4,TRBD1,TGTGCCAGCAGCTTGGGACAGGGTCTACGGAACGGCTTTGGCATTCAGTACTTC,CASSLGQGLRNGFGIQYF
-,13,TRBV7-2,TRBJ1-2,TRBD1,TGTGCCAGCAGGGAAACAGGGGGCAATGGCTACACCTTC,CASRETGGNGYTF
-,14,TRBV6-5,TRBJ1-1,TRBD1,TGTGCCAGCAGTTACCCAGGGGGACCCCCTGAAGCTTTCTTT,CASSYPGGPPEAFF
-,15,TRBV9,TRBJ2-5,-,TGTGCCAGCAGCTTTTCCCTTGGGGAGCGGGAGACCCAGTACTTC,CASSFSLGERETQYF
few,14,TRBV12-3/TRBV12-4,TRBJ1-5,-,TGTGCCAGCAGTCCGATTGACAGAGATCAGCCCCAGCATTTT,CASSPIDRDQPQHF
-,13,TRBV5-1,TRBJ1-5,-,TGCGCCAGCAGCATTGACGGAGATCAGCCCCAGCATTTT,CASSIDGDQPQHF
-,15,TRBV3-1,TRBJ1-1,-,TGTGCCAGCAGCCCACGAGAGGCCCAGGGCACTGAAGCTTTCTTT,CASSPREAQGTEAFF
-,13,TRBV7-3,TRBJ1-1,-,TGTGCCAGCAGCTCCGTCGTCTTCTCTGAAGCTTTCTTT,CASSSVVFSEAFF